Included here is one TCR beta chain sequence, with context. As handled by the study authors: Nucleated cell counts were estimated from reference gene primer amplification. Sequencing was performed with immunoSEQ multiplex PCR; in TCRdb, only in-frame clones are kept and a portion is missing. Clone size and the V and J calls come from that table; the DNA yielded D and trimming. The sample includes more than 100,000 clones, around 90% of them seen just once. This entry comes from a study of blood T cell repertoires in COVID-19. Overall study: T cells, B-cell-depleted T cells, or PBMCs supplied cDNA or gDNA.

V lost 2 bases, J lost 0 bases, and 7 bases lay in between. The CDR3 is 14 amino acids. CDR1 is MGHDK and CDR2 is SYGVNS in the germline V gene. J is TRBJ1-1 and V is TRBV25-1; D is unresolved. The sequencing sample was made of peripheral blood. This clonotype was obtained from a man aged 50 to 59 in a cohort sampled during active COVID-19. The CDR3 loop reads CASSEGGVNTEAFF. CDR3 coding DNA: TGTGCCAGCAGTGAAGGTGGAGTGAACACTGAAGCTTTCTTT.